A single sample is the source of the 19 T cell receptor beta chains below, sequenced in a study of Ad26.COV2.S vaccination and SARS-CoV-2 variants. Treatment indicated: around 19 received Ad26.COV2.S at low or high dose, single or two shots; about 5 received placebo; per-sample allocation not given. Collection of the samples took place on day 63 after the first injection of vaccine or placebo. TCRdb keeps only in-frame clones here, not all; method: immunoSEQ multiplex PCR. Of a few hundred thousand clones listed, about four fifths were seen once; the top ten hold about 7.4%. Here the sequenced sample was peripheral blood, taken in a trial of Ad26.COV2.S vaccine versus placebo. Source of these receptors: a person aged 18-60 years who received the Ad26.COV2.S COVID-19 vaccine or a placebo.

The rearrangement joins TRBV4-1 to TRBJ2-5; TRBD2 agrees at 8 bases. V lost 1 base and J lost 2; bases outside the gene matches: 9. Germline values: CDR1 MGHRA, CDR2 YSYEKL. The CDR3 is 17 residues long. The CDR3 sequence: CASSQAPPGLGQETQYF. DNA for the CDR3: TGCGCCAGCAGCCAAGCACCCCCGGGACTAGGGCAAGAGACCCAGTACTTC.

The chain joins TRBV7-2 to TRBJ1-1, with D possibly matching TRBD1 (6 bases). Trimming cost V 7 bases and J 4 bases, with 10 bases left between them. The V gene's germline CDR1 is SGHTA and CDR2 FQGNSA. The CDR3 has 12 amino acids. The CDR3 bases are TGTGCCAGCACCCAGGGGTTCACTGAAGCTTTCTTT. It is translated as CASTQGFTEAFF.

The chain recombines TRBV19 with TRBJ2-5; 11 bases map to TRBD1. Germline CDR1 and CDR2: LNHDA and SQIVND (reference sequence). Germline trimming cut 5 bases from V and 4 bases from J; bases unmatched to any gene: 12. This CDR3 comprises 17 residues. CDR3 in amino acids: CASSGALGQGASETQYF. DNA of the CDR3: TGTGCCAGTAGTGGGGCCCTCGGACAGGGGGCTTCAGAGACCCAGTACTTC.

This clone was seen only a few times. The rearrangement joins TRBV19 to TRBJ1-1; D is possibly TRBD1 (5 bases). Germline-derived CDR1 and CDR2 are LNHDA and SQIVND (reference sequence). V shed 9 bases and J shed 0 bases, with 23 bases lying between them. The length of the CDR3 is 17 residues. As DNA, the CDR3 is TGTGCCAGCTCCTCCCGAGGGGTTCCGTTCATGAACACTGAAGCTTTCTTT. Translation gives CASSSRGVPFMNTEAFF.

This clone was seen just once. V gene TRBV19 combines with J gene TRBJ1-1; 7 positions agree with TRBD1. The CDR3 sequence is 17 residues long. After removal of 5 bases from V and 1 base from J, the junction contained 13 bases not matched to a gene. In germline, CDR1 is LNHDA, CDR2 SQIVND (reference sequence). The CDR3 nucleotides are TGTGCCAGTAGTCGCCGCGGCAGGGGGAAAACGAACACTGAAGCTTTCTTT. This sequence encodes CASSRRGRGKTNTEAFF.

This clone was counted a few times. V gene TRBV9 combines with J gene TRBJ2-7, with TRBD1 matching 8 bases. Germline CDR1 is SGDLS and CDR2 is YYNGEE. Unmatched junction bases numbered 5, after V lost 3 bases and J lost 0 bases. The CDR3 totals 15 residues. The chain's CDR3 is CASSEGQASSYEQYF. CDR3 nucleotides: TGTGCCAGCAGCGAGGGACAGGCAAGCTCCTACGAGCAGTACTTC.

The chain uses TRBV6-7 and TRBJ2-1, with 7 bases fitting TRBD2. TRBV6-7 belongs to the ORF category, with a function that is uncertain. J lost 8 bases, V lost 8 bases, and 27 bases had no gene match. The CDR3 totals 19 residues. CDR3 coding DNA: TGTGCCAGCCTCGACAAAGAGGGGAGGGCCCCGAATCTCCGTGATGAGCAGTTCTTC. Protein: CASLDKEGRAPNLRDEQFF.

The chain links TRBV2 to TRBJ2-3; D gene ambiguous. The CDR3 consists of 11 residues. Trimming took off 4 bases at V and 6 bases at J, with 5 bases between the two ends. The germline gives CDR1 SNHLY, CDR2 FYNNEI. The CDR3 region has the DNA TGTGCCAGCAGTGTTGGTGATACGCAGTATTTT. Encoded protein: CASSVGDTQYF.

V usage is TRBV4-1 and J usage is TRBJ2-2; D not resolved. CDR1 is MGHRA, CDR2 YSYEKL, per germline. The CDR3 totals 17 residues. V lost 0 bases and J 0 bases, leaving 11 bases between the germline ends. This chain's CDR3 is CASSQDLLAPNTGELFF. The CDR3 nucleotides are TGCGCCAGCAGCCAAGATCTCCTGGCCCCGAACACCGGGGAGCTGTTTTTT.

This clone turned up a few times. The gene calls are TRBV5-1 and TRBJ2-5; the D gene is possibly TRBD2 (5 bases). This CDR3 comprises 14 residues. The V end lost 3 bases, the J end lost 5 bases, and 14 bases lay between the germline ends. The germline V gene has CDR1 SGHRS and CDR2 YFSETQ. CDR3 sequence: CASSWSHSGETQYF. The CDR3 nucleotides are TGCGCCAGCAGCTGGTCTCACTCGGGGGAGACCCAGTACTTC.

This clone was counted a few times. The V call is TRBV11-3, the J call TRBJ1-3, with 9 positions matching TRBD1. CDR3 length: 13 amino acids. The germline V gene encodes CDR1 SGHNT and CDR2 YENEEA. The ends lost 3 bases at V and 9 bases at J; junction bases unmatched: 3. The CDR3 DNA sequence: TGTGCCAGCAGCTTGGGACAGGGATCCACCATATATTTT. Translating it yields CASSLGQGSTIYF.

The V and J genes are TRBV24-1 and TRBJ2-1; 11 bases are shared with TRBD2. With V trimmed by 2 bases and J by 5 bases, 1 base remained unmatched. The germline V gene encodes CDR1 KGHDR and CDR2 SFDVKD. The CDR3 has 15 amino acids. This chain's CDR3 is CATSDSSGGNNEQFF. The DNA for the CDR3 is TGTGCCACCAGTGATTCTAGCGGGGGGAACAATGAGCAGTTCTTC.

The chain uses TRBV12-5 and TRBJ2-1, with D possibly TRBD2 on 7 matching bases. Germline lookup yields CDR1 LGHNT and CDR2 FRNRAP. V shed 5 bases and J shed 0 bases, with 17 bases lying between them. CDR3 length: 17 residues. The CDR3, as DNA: TGTGCTAGTGGTCCGCTTCCGGGGGGCTACTCCTACAATGAGCAGTTCTTC. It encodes CASGPLPGGYSYNEQFF.

The CDR3, as DNA: TGCGCCAGCAGCCGCCGTCTTGGCAGAGAGACCCAGTACTTC. Protein sequence: CASSRRLGRETQYF. This chain uses TRBV4-3 with TRBJ2-5; D is unclear. V was pared by 4 bases and J by 4 bases, with 13 bases between. The germline gives CDR1 LGHNA, CDR2 YSLEER. The CDR3 is 14 residues long.

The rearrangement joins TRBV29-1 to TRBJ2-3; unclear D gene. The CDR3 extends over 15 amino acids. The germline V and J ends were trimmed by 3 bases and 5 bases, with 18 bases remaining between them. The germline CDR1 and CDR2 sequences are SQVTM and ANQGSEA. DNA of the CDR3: TGCAGCGTTGACGGCGATAAATCCCGGGTAGATACGCAGTATTTT. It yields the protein CSVDGDKSRVDTQYF.

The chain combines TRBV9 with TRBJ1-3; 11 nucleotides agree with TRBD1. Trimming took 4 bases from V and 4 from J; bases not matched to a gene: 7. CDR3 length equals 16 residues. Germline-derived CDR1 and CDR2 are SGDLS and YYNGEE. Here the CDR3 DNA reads TGTGCCAGCAGCCCCCGGGACAGGGGGAACGGAAACACCATATATTTT. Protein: CASSPRDRGNGNTIYF. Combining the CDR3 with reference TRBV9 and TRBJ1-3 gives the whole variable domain DSGVTQTPKHLITATGQRVTLRCSPRSGDLSVYWYQQSLDQGLQFLIQYYNGEERAKGNILERFSAQQFPDLHSELNLSSLELGDSALYFCASSPRDRGNGNTIYFGEGSWLTVV.

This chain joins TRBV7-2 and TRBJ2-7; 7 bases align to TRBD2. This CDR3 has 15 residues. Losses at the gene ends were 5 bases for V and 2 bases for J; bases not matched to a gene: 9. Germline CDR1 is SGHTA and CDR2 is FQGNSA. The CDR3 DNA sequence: TGTGCCAGCAGCCCCCGGACTAGTCAGACCTACGAGCAGTACTTC. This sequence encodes CASSPRTSQTYEQYF.

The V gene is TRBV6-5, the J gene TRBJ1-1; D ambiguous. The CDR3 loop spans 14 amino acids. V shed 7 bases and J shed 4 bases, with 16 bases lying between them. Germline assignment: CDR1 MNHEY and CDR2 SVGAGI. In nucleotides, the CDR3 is TGTGCCAGCATATCCTACTCCGGCGGCACTGAAGCTTTCTTT. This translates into CASISYSGGTEAFF.

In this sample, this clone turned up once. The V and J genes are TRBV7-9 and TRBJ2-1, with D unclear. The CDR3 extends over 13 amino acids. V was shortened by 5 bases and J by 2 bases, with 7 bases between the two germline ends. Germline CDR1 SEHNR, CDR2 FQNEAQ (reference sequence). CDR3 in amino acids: CASSQAPYNEQFF. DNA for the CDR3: TGTGCCAGCAGCCAAGCCCCCTACAATGAGCAGTTCTTC.